This passage covers 4 T cell receptor beta chains from one sample sequenced in a study of T cells in Graves' hyperthyroidism and ophthalmopathy. The CDR3 regions of TCR beta were amplified from RNA transcripts. The study used the HTBI primer set for a first-round RT-PCR of the TCR CDR3. TCRdb re-called the multiplex PCR reads through MiXCR, storing one row per CDR3 protein. The sample has around 580,000 distinct CDR3 sequences, approximately 15% seen once; the top ten hold about 17%. Sequenced: blood. These receptors all come from a woman aged 18-29 years with Graves' hyperthyroidism.

This clonotype was detected a few times. J is TRBJ2-5 and V is TRBV20-1, with 7 bases matching TRBD2. The CDR3 has 15 amino acids. The germline CDR1 and CDR2 sequences are DFQATT and SNEGSKA (reference sequence). Losses at the gene ends were 2 bases for V and 3 bases for J; bases not matched to a gene: 9. CDR3 sequence (DNA): TGCAGTGCTAGAAAGACTACGGGGGGAAAAGAGACCCAGTACTTC. It translates to CSARKTTGGKETQYF.

This clonotype has a handful of counts. For the CDR3, the DNA is TGTGCTAGTGGTATCCGACTAGCAGGAGCATCTACGAGAGAGCAGTACTTC. Translated, it gives CASGIRLAGASTREQYF. This chain connects TRBV12-5 to TRBJ2-7; 7 bases are shared with TRBD2. Germline V gene data show CDR1 as LGHNT and CDR2 as FRNRAP. Trimming took 5 bases from V and 7 from J; bases not matched to a gene: 20. This CDR3 is built from 17 residues.

This clonotype was detected many times. V and J are TRBV27 and TRBJ2-2, with D perhaps matching TRBD1 (6 bases). The length of the CDR3 is 13 residues. Trimming pared 8 bases from V and 2 bases from J, leaving 9 bases between. The V gene's germline CDR1 is MNHEY and CDR2 SMNVEV (reference sequence). CDR3 protein: CASRDTNTGELFF. The CDR3 DNA is TGTGCCAGCCGGGACACCAACACCGGGGAGCTGTTTTTT.

The J gene is TRBJ2-1, the V gene TRBV6-5, with 9 bases lining up with TRBD2. The CDR3 sequence is 16 residues long. Germline CDR1 MNHEY, CDR2 SVGAGI. J was trimmed by 5 bases and V by 0 bases; bases with no gene match: 5. The CDR3 loop is CASSYSAAGGDNEQFF. The DNA of the CDR3 is TGTGCCAGCAGTTACTCCGCAGCGGGGGGTGACAATGAGCAGTTCTTC.